This T cell receptor (beta chain) appears in the sequencing data of a study of OX40 agonist ivuxolimab in advanced cancers. Assay used: immunoSEQ multiplex PCR; TCRdb lists only in-frame clones, some missing. This table holds 78,000 or so clones, about 92% found once. Germline CDR1 and CDR2: LNHDA and SQIVND (reference sequence). V trimming: 4 bases; J trimming: 5 bases; junction bases outside the gene matches: 5. The CDR3 is 14 residues long. About this clone itself: Its antigen remains unidentified.

Findings and limits, study-wide: Determination of antigen specificity was not performed for the expanded peripheral T cells.

The sequence came from an adult with an advanced solid tumor such as melanoma, head and neck, liver or kidney cancer. Sequenced material: CD4+ or CD8+ T cells sorted from blood, taken in a trial of the OX40 agonist ivuxolimab. This chain uses TRBV19 with TRBJ1-5; TRBD1 matches at 7 bases. The CDR3 protein is CASSRWQGDQPQHF. CDR3 nucleotides: TGTGCCAGTAGTAGGTGGCAGGGGGATCAGCCCCAGCATTTT. Full variable domain (rest looked up from reference TRBV19 and TRBJ1-5): DGGITQSPKYLFRKEGQNVTLSCEQNLNHDAMYWYRQDPGQGLRLIYYSQIVNDFQKGDIAEGYSVSREKKESFPLTVTSAQKNPTAFYLCASSRWQGDQPQHFGDGTRLSIL.